The 4 T cell receptor beta chains below were found in one sample sequenced in a study of T cell responses to AZD1222 COVID-19 vaccine. TCRdb's table, derived via immunoSEQ multiplex PCR, lists solely in-frame clones and lacks some. The profile shows roughly 96,000 clones, 70% to 90% of them singletons. Here the sequenced sample was peripheral blood, taken 28 days after the second AZD1222 dose. The origin of the receptors is an adult who received the AZD1222 COVID-19 vaccine.

This chain uses TRBV19 with TRBJ2-7; TRBD1 matches 10 bases. CDR1 and CDR2 from the germline V gene are LNHDA and SQIVND (reference sequence). The CDR3 covers 14 residues. After removal of 6 bases from V and 4 bases from J, the junction contained 6 bases not matched to a gene. The CDR3 loop reads CASSPDRGLYEQYF. CDR3 nucleotide sequence: TGTGCCAGTAGCCCCGACAGGGGGCTTTACGAGCAGTACTTC.

The chain carries TRBV7-9 and TRBJ2-7; D is uncertain. This CDR3 spans 12 amino acids. Germline CDR1 SEHNR, CDR2 FQNEAQ (reference sequence). Trimming pared 2 bases from V and 4 bases from J, leaving 6 bases between. CDR3 residues: CASSLLNYEQYF. The CDR3 DNA reads as TGTGCCAGCAGCTTACTGAATTACGAGCAGTACTTC.

This clone was observed once. V is TRBV2 and J is TRBJ1-2; 7 positions match TRBD1. Germline loops: CDR1 SNHLY, CDR2 FYNNEI. Unmatched junction bases numbered 6, after V lost 4 bases and J lost 1 base. The CDR3 totals 15 residues. The CDR3, as DNA: TGTGCCAGCAGTGGACAGGGTTCCTATAACTATGGCTACACCTTC. The encoded protein is CASSGQGSYNYGYTF.

This clone turned up a few times. This chain connects TRBV7-2 to TRBJ2-7; tentatively, D is TRBD1 (5 bases). In germline, CDR1 is SGHTA, CDR2 FQGNSA. This CDR3 is 14 amino acids long. Between the trimmed V and J ends, which lost 0 bases and 2 bases, there was a span of 8 bases. CDR3 bases: TGTGCCAGCAGCTTAGCGGGGCAGGCCTACGAGCAGTACTTC. This translates into CASSLAGQAYEQYF.